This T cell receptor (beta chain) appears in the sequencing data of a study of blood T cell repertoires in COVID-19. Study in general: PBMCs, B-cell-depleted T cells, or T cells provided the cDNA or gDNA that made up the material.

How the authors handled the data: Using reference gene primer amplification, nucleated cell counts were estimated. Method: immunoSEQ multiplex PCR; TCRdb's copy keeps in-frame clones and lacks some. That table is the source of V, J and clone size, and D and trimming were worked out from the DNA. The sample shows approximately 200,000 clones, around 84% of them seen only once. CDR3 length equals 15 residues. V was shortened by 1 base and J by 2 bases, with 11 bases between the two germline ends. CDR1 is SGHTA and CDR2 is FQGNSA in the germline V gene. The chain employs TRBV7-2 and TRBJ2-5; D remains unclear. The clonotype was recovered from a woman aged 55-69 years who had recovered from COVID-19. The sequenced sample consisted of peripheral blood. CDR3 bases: TGTGCCAGCAGCTTAGTAGACCAACAGCAAGAGACCCAGTACTTC. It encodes CASSLVDQQQETQYF.